Shown below are 24 T cell receptor beta chains from a single sample sequenced in a study of T cell responses to AZD1222 COVID-19 vaccine. Only in-frame clones appear in the TCRdb table, and some are missing; sequencing was by immunoSEQ multiplex PCR. The sample yields some 280,000 clones, 90% to 95% seen once. The source material was peripheral blood, sampled 28 days after the second AZD1222 dose. These receptors came from an adult who received the AZD1222 COVID-19 vaccine.

The CDR3 DNA reads as TGTGCCAGCACCCTTGGTGGGGCCAACTATGGCTACACCTTC. Translating it yields CASTLGGANYGYTF. V is TRBV11-2 and J is TRBJ1-2, with D perhaps TRBD1 (5 bases). The CDR3 extends over 14 amino acids. V lost 7 bases and J lost 2, with 14 bases in between. Germline CDR1 and CDR2: SGHAT and FQNNGV.

The chain links TRBV11-2 to TRBJ2-6; D is perhaps TRBD1 (5 bases). Trimming removed 5 bases at V and 3 bases at J, with 23 bases between. From germline, CDR1 is SGHAT and CDR2 FQNNGV. The CDR3 is 19 amino acids. The CDR3, as DNA: TGTGCCAGCAGCCAGGGCTTGGGCAGATCCTTAGGTGGGGCCAACGTCCTGACTTTC. Translating gives CASSQGLGRSLGGANVLTF.

This chain connects TRBV3-1 (or the pseudogene TRBV3-2) to TRBJ2-3; D is possibly TRBD2 (6 bases). This CDR3 is built from 15 residues. V was shortened by 7 bases and J by 6 bases, with 20 bases between the two germline ends. The germline V gene has CDR1 LGHDT and CDR2 YNNKEL (reference sequence). In DNA form, the CDR3 reads TGTGCCAGCACCCTGGACCCGGGAGTGTTTGATACGCAGTATTTT. Its protein product is CASTLDPGVFDTQYF.

The chain links TRBV5-1 to TRBJ2-7; perhaps TRBD1 as D (5 bases). The germline CDR1 and CDR2 sequences are SGHRS and YFSETQ. The CDR3 covers 11 residues. Between the trimmed V and J ends, which lost 6 bases and 7 bases, there was a span of 11 bases. The CDR3 coding sequence is TGCGCCAGCACCGACAGCGAGGAGCAGTACTTC. Translated: CASTDSEEQYF. Based on the CDR3 plus reference TRBV5-1 and TRBJ2-7, the full variable domain is KAGVTQTPRYLIKTRGQQVTLSCSPISGHRSVSWYQQTPGQGLQFLFEYFSETQRNKGNFPGRFSGRQFSNSRSEMNVSTLELGDSALYLCASTDSEEQYFGPGTRLTVT.

The chain is built from TRBV7-8 and TRBJ1-5; D possibly corresponds to TRBD1 (5 bases). Per the germline V gene, CDR1 is SGHVS and CDR2 is FQNEAQ. This CDR3 has 13 amino acids. V lost 4 bases and J 4 bases, leaving 8 bases between the germline ends. The chain's CDR3 is CASSWDGNQPQHF. The DNA of the CDR3 is TGTGCCAGCAGCTGGGACGGTAATCAGCCCCAGCATTTT.

In DNA form, the CDR3 reads TGTGCCACGAACCGGCAAGGGAACACTGAAGCTTTCTTT. It yields the protein CATNRQGNTEAFF. This chain joins TRBV7-2 and TRBJ1-1; no clear D gene. The CDR3 has 13 amino acids. V was shortened by 10 bases and J by 1 base, with 13 bases between the two germline ends. Germline V gene sequence: CDR1 SGHTA, CDR2 FQGNSA. Using reference TRBV7-2 and TRBJ1-1 for the parts outside the CDR3, the full variable domain is GAGVSQSPSNKVTEKGKDVELRCDPISGHTALYWYRQSLGQGLEFLIYFQGNSAPDKSGLPSDRFSAERTGGSVSTLTIQRTQQEDSAVYLCATNRQGNTEAFFGQGTRLTVV.

The chain couples TRBV13 to TRBJ1-1; no reliable D call. The CDR3 is made up of 13 amino acids. Germline V gives CDR1 PRHDT, CDR2 FYEKMQ (reference sequence). V shed 2 bases and J shed 2 bases, with 6 bases lying between them. Here the CDR3 DNA reads TGTGCCAGCAGCTTACGGGTTAACACTGAAGCTTTCTTT. Translating gives CASSLRVNTEAFF.

The chain couples TRBV9 to TRBJ1-3; D gene unclear. The V gene's germline CDR1 is SGDLS and CDR2 YYNGEE. Between the trimmed V and J ends, which lost 0 bases and 4 bases, there was a span of 14 bases. The CDR3 covers 16 residues. Here the CDR3 DNA reads TGTGCCAGCAGCGTAGATGGGAGGGTGAAGGGAAACACCATATATTTT. It is translated as CASSVDGRVKGNTIYF.

The rearrangement uses TRBV20-1 and TRBJ2-2, with a tentative D call TRBD2 (7 bases). Trimming took off 3 bases at V and 3 bases at J, with 11 bases between the two ends. CDR1 is DFQATT and CDR2 is SNEGSKA in the germline V gene (reference sequence). The CDR3 is 14 amino acids. The CDR3 loop is CSASAGAYTGELFF. In DNA form, the CDR3 reads TGCAGTGCTAGTGCGGGGGCTTACACCGGGGAGCTGTTTTTT.

The chain links TRBV25-1 to TRBJ2-2, with 7 bases matching TRBD1. Trimming cost V 0 bases and J 0 bases; bases outside gene matches: 7. CDR1 and CDR2 from the germline V gene are MGHDK and SYGVNS. The CDR3 covers 18 residues. CDR3 DNA sequence: TGTGCCAGCAGTGAATATAAGGGGACAGAAACGAACACCGGGGAGCTGTTTTTT. Translated: CASSEYKGTETNTGELFF. The full variable domain, its missing parts supplied by reference TRBV25-1 and TRBJ2-2, is EADIYQTPRYLVIGTGKKITLECSQTMGHDKMYWYQQDPGMELHLIHYSYGVNSTEKGDLSSESTVSRIRTEHFPLTLESARPSHTSQYLCASSEYKGTETNTGELFFGEGSRLTVL.

The V call is TRBV6-5, the J call TRBJ2-1; 8 nucleotides match TRBD2. The ends lost 7 bases at V and 1 base at J; junction bases unmatched: 6. The CDR3 loop spans 15 amino acids. Germline V CDR1 and CDR2: MNHEY, SVGAGI. CDR3 nucleotides: TGTGCCAGCACCTCCGGACTAGCTTCCTACAATGAGCAGTTCTTC. Translating it yields CASTSGLASYNEQFF.

The CDR3 DNA reads as TGTGCCAGCAGATCAAGACAGGAACGCTCCGGGGAGCTGTTTTTT. Its translation is CASRSRQERSGELFF. The chain employs TRBV2 and TRBJ2-2; tentative D call: TRBD1 (6 bases). The V and J ends lost 6 bases and 6 bases respectively, with 17 bases between them. This CDR3 spans 15 amino acids. In germline, CDR1 is SNHLY, CDR2 FYNNEI.

This rearrangement joins TRBV14 to TRBJ1-6; D is uncertain. From germline, CDR1 is SGHDN and CDR2 FVKESK. The V gene lost 0 bases and the J gene lost 6 bases, with 18 bases spanning the gap. The CDR3 loop spans 18 amino acids. The CDR3 DNA follows: TGTGCCAGCAGCCAAGATCCCAGTGGAAGAGGGATTAATTCACCCCTCCACTTT. Amino acids: CASSQDPSGRGINSPLHF.

The rearrangement links TRBV20-1 to TRBJ1-1; unclear D gene. The CDR3 has 8 amino acids. Germline V gene lookup returns CDR1 DFQATT and CDR2 SNEGSKA (reference sequence). Deletions cut 5 bases from V and 11 bases from J, with 6 bases between. The CDR3: CSAHRAFF. In DNA, the CDR3 is TGCAGTGCTCACCGGGCTTTCTTT.

The rearrangement uses TRBV6-5 and TRBJ2-7; 8 bases are shared with TRBD1. This CDR3 contains 15 residues. The V and J ends lost 7 bases and 4 bases, in that order; junction bases with no gene match: 12. Germline CDR1 reads MNHEY; CDR2 reads SVGAGI. The CDR3 loop reads CASTNYGQGAYEQYF. The CDR3 nucleotides are TGTGCCAGCACCAACTACGGGCAGGGGGCTTACGAGCAGTACTTC.

V and J are TRBV6-2 or TRBV6-3 and TRBJ1-1; D is unresolved. CDR1 is MNHEY, CDR2 SVGEGT, per germline. Between the trimmed V and J ends, which lost 0 bases and 5 bases, there was a span of 10 bases. This CDR3 has 14 residues. The CDR3 bases are TGTGCCAGCAGTTACTCGTTTCGGAGGACTGAAGCTTTCTTT. Its protein is CASSYSFRRTEAFF.

V usage is TRBV6-5 and J usage is TRBJ2-1, with 7 positions matching TRBD1. CDR3 length: 14 amino acids. V dropped 7 bases and J dropped 4; count of bases not matched to a gene: 7. CDR1 MNHEY and CDR2 SVGAGI come from the germline V gene. CDR3 residues: CASTKPRGYNEQFF. The CDR3 DNA reads TGTGCCAGCACCAAGCCCAGGGGGTACAATGAGCAGTTCTTC.

The chain links TRBV13 to TRBJ2-1, with 11 bases aligning to TRBD2. CDR3 length: 18 amino acids. J gave up 8 bases and V 4 bases, and 16 bases lay outside the gene matches. Looked up from germline, CDR1 is PRHDT and CDR2 is FYEKMQ (reference sequence). CDR3 nucleotides: TGTGCCAGCAGCTCGCCCCTTGGGGTAGCGGGGGGGATATATGAGCAGTTCTTC. As protein: CASSSPLGVAGGIYEQFF.

With regard to this clone: The junction departs from germline at one end; a sequencing error may be responsible. The V and J genes are TRBV14 and TRBJ1-2; weak D call: TRBD1 (5 bases). The length of the CDR3 is 13 residues. Germline V gene data show CDR1 as SGHDN and CDR2 as FVKESK. CDR3 amino acids: CASSSGLLYGYTF. The CDR3 bases are TGTGCCAGCAGCTCGGGACTGCTATATGGCTACACCTTT.

V usage is TRBV5-1 and J usage is TRBJ2-2; 8 bases line up with TRBD1. Per germline, CDR1 SGHRS and CDR2 YFSETQ. V lost 4 bases, J lost 1 base, and 6 bases stayed unmatched. The length of the CDR3 is 16 residues. CDR3 DNA: TGCGCCAGCAGCCAATCCGGGACAGGGAACACCGGGGAGCTGTTTTTT. Residues: CASSQSGTGNTGELFF.

A single count supports this clone. J is TRBJ2-3 and V is TRBV27; the match to TRBD2 covers 7 bases. The germline gives CDR1 MNHEY, CDR2 SMNVEV (reference sequence). This CDR3 is built from 16 residues. Trimming cost V 6 bases and J 1 base; bases outside gene matches: 10. As DNA, the CDR3 is TGTGCCAGCAGCGAGTTTCGCGGGGGTGGCACAGATACGCAGTATTTT. This translates into CASSEFRGGGTDTQYF.

The rearrangement uses TRBV19 and TRBJ1-2; D is uncertain. The V end was cut by 6 bases, the J end by 3 bases, with 5 bases between. Germline CDR1 is LNHDA and CDR2 is SQIVND (reference sequence). The length of the CDR3 is 11 residues. The CDR3 nucleotides read TGTGCCAGTAGAGCGGACTATGGCTACACCTTC. Protein product: CASRADYGYTF.

This chain connects TRBV7-3 to TRBJ2-7, with D possibly matching TRBD2 (5 bases). CDR3 size: 13 residues. Germline V CDR1 and CDR2: SGHTA, FQGTGA. Trimming stripped 5 bases from V and 6 bases from J, with 14 bases between. The CDR3 sequence: CASSLQRGSEQYF. CDR3 DNA: TGTGCCAGCAGCCTTCAACGGGGATCCGAGCAGTACTTC.

The rearrangement uses TRBV3-1 (or the pseudogene TRBV3-2) and TRBJ1-2, with D possibly matching TRBD1 (5 bases). The CDR3 contains 15 residues. V dropped 3 bases and J dropped 5 bases, with 16 bases sitting between them. Per the germline V gene, CDR1 is LGHDT and CDR2 is YNNKEL (reference sequence). The CDR3 nucleotides read TGTGCCAGCAGCCATCAGGGCAGTACGAGGTATGGCTACACCTTC. Translated: CASSHQGSTRYGYTF.